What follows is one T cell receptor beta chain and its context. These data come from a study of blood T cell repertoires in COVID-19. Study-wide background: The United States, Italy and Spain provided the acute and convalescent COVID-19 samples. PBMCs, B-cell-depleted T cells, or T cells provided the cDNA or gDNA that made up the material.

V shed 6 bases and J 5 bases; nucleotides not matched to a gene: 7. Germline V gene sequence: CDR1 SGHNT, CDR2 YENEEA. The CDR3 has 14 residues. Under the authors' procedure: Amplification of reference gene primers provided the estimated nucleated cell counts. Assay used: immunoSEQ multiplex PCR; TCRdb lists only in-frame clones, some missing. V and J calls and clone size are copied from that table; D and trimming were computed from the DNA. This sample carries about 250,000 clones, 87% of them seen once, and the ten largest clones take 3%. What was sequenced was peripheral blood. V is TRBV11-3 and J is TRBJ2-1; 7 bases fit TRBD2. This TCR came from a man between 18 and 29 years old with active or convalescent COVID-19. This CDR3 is CASSNGGGDNEQFF. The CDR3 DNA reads TGTGCCAGCAGTAACGGGGGAGGGGACAATGAGCAGTTCTTC.